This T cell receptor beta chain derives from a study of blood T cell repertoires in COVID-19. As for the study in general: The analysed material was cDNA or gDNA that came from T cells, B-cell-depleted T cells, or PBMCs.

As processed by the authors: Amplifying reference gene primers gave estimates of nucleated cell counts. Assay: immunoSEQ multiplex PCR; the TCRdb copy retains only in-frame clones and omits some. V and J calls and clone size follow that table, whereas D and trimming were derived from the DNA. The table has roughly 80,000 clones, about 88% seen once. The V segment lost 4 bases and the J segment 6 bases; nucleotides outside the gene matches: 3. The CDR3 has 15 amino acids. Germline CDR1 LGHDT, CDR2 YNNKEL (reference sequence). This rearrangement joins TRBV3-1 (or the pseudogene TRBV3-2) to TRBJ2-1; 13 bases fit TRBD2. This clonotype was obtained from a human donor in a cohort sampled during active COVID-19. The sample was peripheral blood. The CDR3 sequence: CASSPGLAGVNEQFF. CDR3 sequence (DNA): TGTGCCAGCAGCCCCGGACTAGCGGGGGTCAATGAGCAGTTCTTC.